This TCR beta chain comes out of a study of blood T cell repertoires in COVID-19. The V end lost 6 bases, the J end lost 4 bases, and 7 bases lay between the germline ends. Germline V gene sequence: CDR1 SGHTA, CDR2 FQGNSA. CDR3 length equals 13 residues. Seattle-derived patients entered the study during active infection and were followed longitudinally. Per the authors' pipeline: Estimation of nucleated cell counts was performed using reference gene primer amplification. The repertoire was sequenced with immunoSEQ multiplex PCR; TCRdb's copy has only in-frame clones and lacks some. Clone size and the V and J calls come from that table; the DNA yielded D and trimming. The sample yields around 210,000 clones, 85% seen once. This clone appeared a few times.

The chain recombines TRBV7-2 with TRBJ1-6; D remains ambiguous. The sequence was obtained from a man aged 60-69 years with COVID-19, enrolled during active disease. The sequenced material came from peripheral blood. CDR3 sequence reads: CASRRDYNSPLHF. Here the CDR3 DNA reads TGTGCCAGCAGGAGGGATTATAATTCACCCCTCCACTTT.